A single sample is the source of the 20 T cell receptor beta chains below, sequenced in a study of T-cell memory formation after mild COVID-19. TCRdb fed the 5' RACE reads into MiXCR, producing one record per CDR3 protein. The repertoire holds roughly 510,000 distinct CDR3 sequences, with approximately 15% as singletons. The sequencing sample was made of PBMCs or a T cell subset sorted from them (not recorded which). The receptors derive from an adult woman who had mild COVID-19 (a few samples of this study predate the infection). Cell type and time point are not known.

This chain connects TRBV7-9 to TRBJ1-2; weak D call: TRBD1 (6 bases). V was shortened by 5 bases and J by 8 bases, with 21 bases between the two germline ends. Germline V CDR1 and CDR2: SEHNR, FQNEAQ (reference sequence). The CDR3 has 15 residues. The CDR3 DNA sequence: TGTGCCAGCAGCCCCGACCTTGGGGGGGCCGGCGGCTACACCTTC. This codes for CASSPDLGGAGGYTF.

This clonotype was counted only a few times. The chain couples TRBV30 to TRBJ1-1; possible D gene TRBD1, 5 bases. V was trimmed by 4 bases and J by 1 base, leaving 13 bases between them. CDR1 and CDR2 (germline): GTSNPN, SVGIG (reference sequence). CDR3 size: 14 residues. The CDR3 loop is CAWIRVPSNTEAFF. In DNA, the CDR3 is TGTGCCTGGATCAGGGTTCCGTCGAACACTGAAGCTTTCTTT.

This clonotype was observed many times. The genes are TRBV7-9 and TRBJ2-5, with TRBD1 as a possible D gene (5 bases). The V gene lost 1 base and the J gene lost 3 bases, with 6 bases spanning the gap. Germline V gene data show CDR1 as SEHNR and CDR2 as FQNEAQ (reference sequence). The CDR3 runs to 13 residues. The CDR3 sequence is CASSLGQKETQYF. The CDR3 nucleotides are TGTGCCAGCAGCTTAGGACAGAAAGAGACCCAGTACTTC.

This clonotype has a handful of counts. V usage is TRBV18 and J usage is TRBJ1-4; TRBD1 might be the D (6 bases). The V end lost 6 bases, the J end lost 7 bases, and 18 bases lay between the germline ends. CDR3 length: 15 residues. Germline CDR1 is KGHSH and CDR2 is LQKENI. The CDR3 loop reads CASSLTGQKGEKLFF. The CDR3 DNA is TGTGCCAGCTCGCTCACCGGACAGAAGGGTGAAAAACTGTTTTTT.

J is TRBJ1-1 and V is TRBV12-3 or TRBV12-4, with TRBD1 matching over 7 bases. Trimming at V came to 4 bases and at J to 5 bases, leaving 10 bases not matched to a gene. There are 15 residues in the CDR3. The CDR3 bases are TGTGCCAGCAGTTCCACAGGGGCGATGAGAACTGAAGCTTTCTTT. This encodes CASSSTGAMRTEAFF.

In DNA, the CDR3 is TGCGCCAGCAGCCAAGGGGAGACTAGCGGGAGGGCCTTGGAGACCCAGTACTTC. Encoded protein: CASSQGETSGRALETQYF. The V and J genes are TRBV4-3 and TRBJ2-5; 14 bases fit TRBD2. The CDR3 runs 18 residues. Germline CDR1 is LGHNA and CDR2 is YSLEER. V was pared by 1 base and J by 5 bases, with 9 bases of the junction left unmatched.

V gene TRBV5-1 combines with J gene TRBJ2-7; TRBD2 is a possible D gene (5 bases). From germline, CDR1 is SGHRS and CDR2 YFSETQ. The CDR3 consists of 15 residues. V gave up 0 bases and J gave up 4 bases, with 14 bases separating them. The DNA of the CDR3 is TGCGCCAGCAGCTTGGAGCCTAGCATAGGATACGAGCAGTACTTC. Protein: CASSLEPSIGYEQYF.

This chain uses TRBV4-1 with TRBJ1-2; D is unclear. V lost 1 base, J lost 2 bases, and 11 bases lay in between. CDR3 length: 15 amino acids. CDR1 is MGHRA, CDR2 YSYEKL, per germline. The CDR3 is CASSQGPLRNYGYTF. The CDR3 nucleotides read TGCGCCAGCAGCCAAGGCCCCCTGAGGAACTATGGCTACACCTTC.

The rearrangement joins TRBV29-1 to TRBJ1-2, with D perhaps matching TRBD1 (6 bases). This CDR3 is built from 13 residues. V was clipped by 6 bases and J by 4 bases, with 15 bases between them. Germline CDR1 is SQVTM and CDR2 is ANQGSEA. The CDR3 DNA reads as TGCAGCGTAAGGTCGGGACAAGGCTATGGCTACACCTTC. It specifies CSVRSGQGYGYTF.

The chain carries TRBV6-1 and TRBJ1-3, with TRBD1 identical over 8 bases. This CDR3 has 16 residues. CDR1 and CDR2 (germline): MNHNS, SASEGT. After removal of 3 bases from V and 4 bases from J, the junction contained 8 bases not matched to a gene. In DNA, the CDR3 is TGTGCCAGCAGTGACTCTAGACAGGGGAAAGGAAACACCATATATTTT. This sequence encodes CASSDSRQGKGNTIYF.

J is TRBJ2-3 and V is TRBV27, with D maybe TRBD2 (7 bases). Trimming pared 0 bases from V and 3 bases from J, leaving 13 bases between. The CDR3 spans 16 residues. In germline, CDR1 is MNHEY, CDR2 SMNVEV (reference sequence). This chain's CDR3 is CASSLSGGGLTDTQYF. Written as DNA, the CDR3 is TGTGCCAGCAGTTTATCGGGCGGGGGCCTTACAGATACGCAGTATTTT.

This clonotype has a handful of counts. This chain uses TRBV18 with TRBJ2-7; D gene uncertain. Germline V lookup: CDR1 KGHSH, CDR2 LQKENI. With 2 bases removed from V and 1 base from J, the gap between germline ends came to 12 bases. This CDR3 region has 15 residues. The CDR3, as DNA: TGTGCCAGCTCACCAGAATACCTCCGTTCCTACGAGCAGTACTTC. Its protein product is CASSPEYLRSYEQYF.

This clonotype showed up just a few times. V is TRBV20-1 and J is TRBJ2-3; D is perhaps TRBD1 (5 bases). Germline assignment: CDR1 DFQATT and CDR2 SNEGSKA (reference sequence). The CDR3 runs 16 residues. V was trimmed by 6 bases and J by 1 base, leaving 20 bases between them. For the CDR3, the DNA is TGCAGTGCGAGCCCCTACGGCAGGGTGGGCACAGATACGCAGTATTTT. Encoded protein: CSASPYGRVGTDTQYF.

CDR3 coding DNA: TGTGCCAGCAGTGTCACACTGAGCGCCGATACGCAGTATTTT. This encodes CASSVTLSADTQYF. This chain links TRBV6-1 with TRBJ2-3; no clear D. The CDR3 sequence is 14 residues long. Germline V lookup: CDR1 MNHNS, CDR2 SASEGT. The V end was cut by 4 bases, the J end by 6 bases, with 14 bases between.

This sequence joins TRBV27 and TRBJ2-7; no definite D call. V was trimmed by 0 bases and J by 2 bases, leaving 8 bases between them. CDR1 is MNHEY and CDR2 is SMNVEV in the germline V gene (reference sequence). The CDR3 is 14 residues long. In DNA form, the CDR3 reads TGTGCCAGCAGTTTATCGCCGGCAGCCTACGAGCAGTACTTC. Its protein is CASSLSPAAYEQYF.

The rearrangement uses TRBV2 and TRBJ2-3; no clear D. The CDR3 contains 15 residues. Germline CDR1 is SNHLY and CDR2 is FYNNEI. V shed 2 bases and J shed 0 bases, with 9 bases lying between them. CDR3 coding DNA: TGTGCCAGCAGTGAACGGCGTCGAAGCACAGATACGCAGTATTTT. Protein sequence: CASSERRRSTDTQYF.

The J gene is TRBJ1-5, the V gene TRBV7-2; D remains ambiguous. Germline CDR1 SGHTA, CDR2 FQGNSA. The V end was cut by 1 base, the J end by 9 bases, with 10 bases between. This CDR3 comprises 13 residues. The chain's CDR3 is CASSLVGMRPQHF. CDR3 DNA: TGTGCCAGCAGCTTAGTGGGGATGAGGCCCCAGCATTTT.

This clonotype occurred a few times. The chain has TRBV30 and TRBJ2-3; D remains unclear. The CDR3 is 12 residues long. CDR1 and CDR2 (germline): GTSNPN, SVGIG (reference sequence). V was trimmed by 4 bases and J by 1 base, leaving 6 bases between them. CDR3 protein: CAWNQGTDTQYF. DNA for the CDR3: TGTGCCTGGAATCAGGGCACAGATACGCAGTATTTT.

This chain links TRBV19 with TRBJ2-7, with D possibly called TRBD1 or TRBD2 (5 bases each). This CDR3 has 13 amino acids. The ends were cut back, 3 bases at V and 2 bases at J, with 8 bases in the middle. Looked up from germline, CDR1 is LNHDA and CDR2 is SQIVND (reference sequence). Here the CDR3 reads CASSMGEPYEQYF. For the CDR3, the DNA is TGTGCCAGTAGTATGGGGGAACCCTACGAGCAGTACTTC.

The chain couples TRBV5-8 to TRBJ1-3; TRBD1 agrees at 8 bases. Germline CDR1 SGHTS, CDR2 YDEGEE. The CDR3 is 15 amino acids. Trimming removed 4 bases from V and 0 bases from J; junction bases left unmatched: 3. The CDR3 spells CASSTGQVSGNTIYF. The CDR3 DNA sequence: TGTGCCAGCAGCACGGGACAGGTCTCTGGAAACACCATATATTTT.